The clone carrying this TCR beta chain showed up just a few times. This CDR3 is built from 12 residues. From germline, CDR1 is GTSNPN and CDR2 SVGIG (reference sequence). V was shortened by 3 bases and J by 0 bases, with 5 bases between the two germline ends. These data are taken from a study of cytomegalovirus exposure and HLA in healthy donors. Primers: 60 Vbeta forward and 13 Jbeta reverse. Here immunoSEQ multiplex PCR was the method, and the copy in TCRdb shows in-frame clones only, minus some. The sample contains 95,000 to 150,000 clones, 15% of which appear only once. The clonotype comes from a woman under 30 in good health and CMV-seronegative. Specimen: PBMCs. The chain carries TRBV30 and TRBJ1-1; D is unresolved. This CDR3 is CAWRQLNTEAFF. The CDR3 DNA is TGTGCCTGGAGACAGTTGAACACTGAAGCTTTCTTT.